The rows below give T cell receptor beta chains drawn from one sample of a study of lymphopenia after photon versus proton radiotherapy. The data were produced by immunoSEQ multiplex PCR, yet TCRdb's version contains in-frame clones alone and is incomplete. Of tens of thousands of clones listed, around 86% are singletons. Sample: peripheral blood, taken from a patient treated with proton-based radiotherapy. Receptors were obtained from a woman in her sixties or seventies with pancreatic cancer. Each CDR3 is given with its conserved first and last residue. Each record gives: J gene, D gene, V gene, clone size, CDR3 protein, CDR3 DNA. A D gene is named only where the DNA matches it firmly. Size is omitted from some rows. Given values are once, few, many or a class for expanded clones.

>TRBJ1-3|-|TRBV7-6|-
CASSLVASRTSGNTIYF
TGTGCCAGCAGCTTAGTGGCGTCACGGACCTCTGGAAACACCATATATTTT
>TRBJ2-5|TRBD2|TRBV9|-
CASSVGTGTNFQETQYF
TGTGCCAGCAGCGTAGGGACCGGGACTAACTTCCAAGAGACCCAGTACTTC
>TRBJ1-5|-|TRBV6-5|-
CASSYSGSGNQPQHF
TGTGCCAGCAGTTACTCGGGGAGCGGCAATCAGCCCCAGCATTTT
>TRBJ2-5|-|TRBV5-4|-
CASSLGAGVETQYF
TGTGCCAGCAGCTTAGGGGCAGGGGTGGAGACCCAGTACTTC
>TRBJ2-7|-|TRBV30|-
CAWDANRAVGASGAYEQYF
TGTGCCTGGGACGCAAACAGGGCGGTGGGAGCAAGCGGGGCTTACGAGCAGTACTTC
>TRBJ2-1|-|TRBV6-5|-
CASKRAISYDEQFF
TGTGCCAGCAAAAGAGCCATTAGTTACGATGAGCAGTTCTTC
>TRBJ2-1|TRBD2|TRBV13|-
CASSPSGETSGIWNEQFF
TGTGCCAGCAGTCCGTCAGGGGAGACTAGCGGGATTTGGAATGAGCAGTTCTTC
>TRBJ2-5|TRBD2|TRBV14|-
CASSPATSGSRSETQYF
TGTGCCAGCAGCCCAGCCACTAGCGGGAGTAGGTCGGAGACCCAGTACTTC
>TRBJ2-1|TRBD1|TRBV11-3|-
CASSRRDRTYNEQFF
TGTGCCAGCAGCCGCAGGGACAGGACCTACAATGAGCAGTTCTTC
>TRBJ2-5|-|TRBV7-2|-
CASSAGGETQYF
TGTGCCAGCAGCGCCGGAGGCGAGACCCAGTACTTC
>TRBJ2-3|-|TRBV19|-
CASSIAAGVITDTQYF
TGTGCCAGTAGTATAGCGGCGGGTGTTATCACAGATACGCAGTATTTT
>TRBJ2-7|-|TRBV4-2|-
CASSQDRVSSYEQYF
TGTGCCAGCAGCCAAGACAGGGTGAGCTCCTACGAGCAGTACTTC
>TRBJ1-5|TRBD1|TRBV2|-
CASRRDRGEGMSNQPQHF
TGTGCCAGCAGAAGGGACAGGGGTGAGGGAATGAGCAATCAGCCCCAGCATTTT
>TRBJ2-7|TRBD1|TRBV7-2|few
CASSLSDRVGLEQYF
TGTGCCAGCAGCTTATCGGACAGGGTGGGACTCGAGCAGTACTTC
>TRBJ1-1|-|TRBV5-1|-
CASSPATVNTEAFF
TGCGCCAGCAGCCCAGCGACAGTGAACACTGAAGCTTTCTTT
>TRBJ2-2|-|TRBV7-3|-
CASSSYRPTGELFF
TGTGCCAGCAGCTCGTACAGACCCACCGGGGAGCTGTTTTTT
>TRBJ1-2|-|TRBV5-1|-
CASSLAAGDGYTF
TGCGCCAGCAGCTTGGCGGCAGGAGATGGCTACACCTTC
>TRBJ1-1|-|TRBV5-4|-
CASSLIGGTEAFF
TGTGCCAGCAGCTTGATAGGGGGTACTGAAGCTTTCTTT
>TRBJ2-7|TRBD1|TRBV15|-
CATGDRVGYEQYF
TGTGCCACCGGGGACAGGGTAGGGTACGAGCAGTACTTC
>TRBJ1-1|-|TRBV29-1|-
CSVERSEGTEAFF
TGCAGCGTTGAAAGATCAGAAGGGACTGAAGCTTTCTTT